The next 15 T cell receptor beta chains were all read from a single sample in a study of T cell responses to AZD1222 COVID-19 vaccine. Clones were read by immunoSEQ multiplex PCR, and TCRdb kept only the in-frame ones, dropping some. The sample contains about 140,000 clones, 70% to 90% of which appear only once. The sample here was peripheral blood, taken 28 days after the second AZD1222 dose. Every receptor here comes from an adult who received the AZD1222 COVID-19 vaccine.

This clone was seen a few times. The CDR3 coding sequence is TGCGCCAGCAGCGAAAACTACTATGGCTACACCTTC. It encodes CASSENYYGYTF. The V and J genes are TRBV5-1 and TRBJ1-2; D is undetermined. The V gene lost 4 bases and the J gene lost 3 bases, with 7 bases spanning the gap. This CDR3 spans 12 amino acids. Germline CDR1 is SGHRS and CDR2 is YFSETQ.

V usage is TRBV12-3 or TRBV12-4 and J usage is TRBJ1-2, with a tentative D call TRBD1 (5 bases). V dropped 6 bases and J dropped 8 bases, with 16 bases sitting between them. CDR3 length: 13 amino acids. The CDR3 spells CASRVLGQGGYTF. CDR3 DNA sequence: TGTGCCAGCAGGGTCCTGGGGCAAGGAGGCTACACCTTC.

The gene calls are TRBV1 and TRBJ2-7; TRBD2 was called by the table and not checked on the DNA. TRBV1 is annotated as a pseudogene. The CDR3 has 20 residues. The CDR3 DNA follows: TGCACCAGCAGCCCGGGAGCGGGGGGCCACTTACGACATGGGTATTACGAGCAGTACTTC. Translated: CTSSPGAGGHLRHGYYEQYF.

The chain recombines TRBV6-2 or TRBV6-3 with TRBJ1-1; D is perhaps TRBD1 (5 bases). Trimming took 3 bases from V and 3 from J, leaving 8 bases between them. CDR3 size: 13 residues. Looked up from germline, CDR1 is MNHEY and CDR2 is SVGEGT. CDR3 sequence reads: CASSYGGYTEAFF. The CDR3 nucleotides are TGTGCCAGCAGTTATGGGGGATACACTGAAGCTTTCTTT.

This clone was seen a few times. This chain uses TRBV6-6 with TRBJ1-2; D gene uncertain. With 8 bases removed from V and 5 bases from J, the gap between germline ends came to 12 bases. The CDR3 is made up of 12 amino acids. Germline V CDR1 and CDR2: MNHNY, SVGAGI (reference sequence). The CDR3 is CASVSGGYGYTF. The CDR3 DNA reads as TGTGCCAGCGTGAGCGGAGGGTATGGCTACACCTTC.

The chain combines TRBV30 with TRBJ1-1; D is unresolved. The V gene's germline CDR1 is GTSNPN and CDR2 SVGIG (reference sequence). The CDR3 sequence is 13 residues long. Between the trimmed V and J ends, which lost 0 bases and 5 bases, there was a span of 10 bases. The CDR3 DNA reads as TGTGCCTGGAGTGTCGGGGTTTGGACTGAAGCTTTCTTT. Protein product: CAWSVGVWTEAFF.

The chain couples TRBV19 to TRBJ1-4; D is ambiguous. Germline values: CDR1 LNHDA, CDR2 SQIVND (reference sequence). Trimming cost V 5 bases and J 0 bases, with 13 bases left between them. CDR3 length: 16 amino acids. This CDR3 is CASSRAAHATNEKLFF. CDR3 DNA: TGTGCCAGTAGTCGCGCAGCCCATGCAACTAATGAAAAACTGTTTTTT.

This chain connects TRBV12-3 or TRBV12-4 to TRBJ2-3; D is unclear. The CDR3 has 12 residues. Trimming removed 3 bases at V and 7 bases at J, with 8 bases between. The CDR3 loop is CASSLGWNTQYF. The CDR3 bases are TGTGCCAGCAGTTTGGGCTGGAATACGCAGTATTTT.

This rearrangement joins TRBV10-1 to TRBJ2-1; 9 bases are a match to TRBD1. Germline loops: CDR1 WNHNN, CDR2 SYGVQD (reference sequence). The CDR3 covers 14 residues. V dropped 4 bases and J dropped 7; count of bases not matched to a gene: 5. CDR3 loop: CASSGGTGRNEQFF. CDR3 bases: TGCGCCAGCAGTGGCGGGACAGGGAGGAATGAGCAGTTCTTC.

This sequence joins TRBV28 and TRBJ1-1; 7 bases match TRBD1. Trimming took 2 bases from V and 4 from J; bases not matched to a gene: 4. Per germline, CDR1 MDHEN and CDR2 SYDVKM. The CDR3 has 14 residues. In nucleotides, the CDR3 is TGTGCCAGCAGTTTAGAGGGGGCTGTCACTGAAGCTTTCTTT. Protein product: CASSLEGAVTEAFF.

The V and J genes are TRBV30 and TRBJ2-3; weak D call: TRBD2 (5 bases). V was pared by 3 bases and J by 0 bases, with 7 bases between. Germline V CDR1 and CDR2: GTSNPN, SVGIG (reference sequence). The length of the CDR3 is 13 residues. DNA of the CDR3: TGTGCCTGGAGCGGGGTGAGCACAGATACGCAGTATTTT. The encoded protein is CAWSGVSTDTQYF.

In this sample, this clone turned up a few times. The DNA of the CDR3 is TGCGCCAGCAGCTTGTCAGGGGATGGCTACACCTTC. This encodes CASSLSGDGYTF. V gene TRBV5-1 combines with J gene TRBJ1-2; tentative D call: TRBD1 (6 bases). This CDR3 is 12 amino acids long. Germline V CDR1 and CDR2: SGHRS, YFSETQ. V shed 1 base and J shed 6 bases, with 7 bases lying between them.

CDR3 in amino acids: CASSLNRGSDTQYF. As DNA, the CDR3 is TGCGCCAGCAGCCTCAACAGGGGATCAGATACGCAGTATTTT. The chain combines TRBV5-1 with TRBJ2-3; 7 bases are a match to TRBD1. J gave up 4 bases and V 4 bases, and 6 bases lay outside the gene matches. Per germline, CDR1 SGHRS and CDR2 YFSETQ. This CDR3 contains 14 residues.

The rearrangement uses TRBV9 and TRBJ1-6, with D unclear. The CDR3 is made up of 15 amino acids. Germline CDR1 SGDLS, CDR2 YYNGEE. Deletions cut 1 base from V and 10 bases from J, with 15 bases between. CDR3 sequence (DNA): TGTGCCAGCAGCGTAACTTCCGGGGTCGAATCACCCCTCCACTTT. Protein product: CASSVTSGVESPLHF.

The V call is TRBV5-4, the J call TRBJ2-2, with unresolved D. Germline CDR1 is SGHNT and CDR2 is YYREEE (reference sequence). V lost 5 bases to trimming and J lost 0 bases, with 5 bases between them. The CDR3 is made up of 13 amino acids. CDR3 region: CASRRANTGELFF. The CDR3 bases are TGTGCCAGCAGGCGAGCGAACACCGGGGAGCTGTTTTTT. The whole variable domain, remainder taken from reference TRBV5-4 and TRBJ2-2, is ETGVTQSPTHLIKTRGQQVTLRCSSQSGHNTVSWYQQALGQGPQFIFQYYREEENGRGNFPPRFSGLQFPNYSSELNVNALELDDSALYLCASRRANTGELFFGEGSRLTVL.